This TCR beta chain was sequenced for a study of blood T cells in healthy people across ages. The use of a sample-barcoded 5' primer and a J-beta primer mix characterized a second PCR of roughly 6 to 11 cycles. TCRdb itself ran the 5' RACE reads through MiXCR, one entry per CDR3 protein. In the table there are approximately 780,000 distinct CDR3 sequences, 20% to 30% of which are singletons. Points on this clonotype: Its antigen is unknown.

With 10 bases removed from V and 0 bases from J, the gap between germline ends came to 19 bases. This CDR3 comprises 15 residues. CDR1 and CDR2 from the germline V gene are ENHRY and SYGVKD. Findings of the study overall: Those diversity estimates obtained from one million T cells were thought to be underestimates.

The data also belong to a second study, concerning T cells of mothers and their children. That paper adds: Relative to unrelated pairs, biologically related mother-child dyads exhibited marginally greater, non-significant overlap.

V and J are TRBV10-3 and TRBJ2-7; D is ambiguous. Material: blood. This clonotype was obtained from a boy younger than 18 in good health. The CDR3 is CATASVSQVSYEQYF. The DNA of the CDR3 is TGTGCCACCGCCTCAGTCTCCCAAGTCTCCTACGAGCAGTACTTC.